The TCR beta chain described here comes from a study of CD8 T cells in ankylosing spondylitis. TCRdb re-derived calls from the 5' RACE reads in MiXCR, one entry per CDR3 protein. The sample holds about 170,000 distinct CDR3 sequences, about 17% seen once. This clonotype has at least ten counts. The V gene end was trimmed by 3 bases and the J gene end by 6 bases; junction bases not matched to a gene: 9. CDR1 and CDR2 (germline): SGHRS, YFSETQ. The CDR3 runs 16 residues. The receptor comes from a male donor with ankylosing spondylitis or in good health (not recorded which). Material: blood, either unsorted or a sorted T cell fraction (not recorded which). The chain joins TRBV5-1 to TRBJ1-6; 7 bases align to TRBD1. This chain's CDR3 is CASSWVPGTANSPLHF. CDR3 DNA sequence: TGCGCCAGCAGCTGGGTGCCGGGGACAGCTAATTCACCCCTCCACTTT.